These 31 T cell receptor beta chains were all obtained from the same sample, sequenced in a study of cytomegalovirus exposure and HLA in healthy donors. PCR employed 60 Vbeta and 13 Jbeta primers. The assay was immunoSEQ multiplex PCR, and TCRdb's table has in-frame clones only and misses some. The table shows more than 140,000 clones, with over 75% occurring only once. The sequenced material came from PBMCs. These receptors were collected from a man aged 25-45 years in good health and CMV-seropositive.

The chain uses TRBV19 and TRBJ1-5; 10 bases are a match to TRBD1. Germline V gene lookup returns CDR1 LNHDA and CDR2 SQIVND (reference sequence). This CDR3 contains 18 residues. Germline trimming cut 1 base from V and 0 bases from J; bases unmatched to any gene: 6. The CDR3: CASSIAPWTGGSNQPQHF. In DNA, the CDR3 is TGTGCCAGTAGTATAGCCCCGTGGACAGGGGGTAGCAATCAGCCCCAGCATTTT. The whole variable domain, filled in from reference TRBV19 and TRBJ1-5, reads DGGITQSPKYLFRKEGQNVTLSCEQNLNHDAMYWYRQDPGQGLRLIYYSQIVNDFQKGDIAEGYSVSREKKESFPLTVTSAQKNPTAFYLCASSIAPWTGGSNQPQHFGDGTRLSIL.

The J gene is TRBJ1-4, the V gene TRBV19; maybe TRBD1 (6 bases). The germline V and J ends were trimmed by 5 bases and 0 bases, with 10 bases remaining between them. The germline V gene has CDR1 LNHDA and CDR2 SQIVND (reference sequence). The CDR3 totals 15 residues. CDR3 in amino acids: CASSAGQTTNEKLFF. The CDR3 DNA is TGTGCCAGTAGTGCCGGACAGACAACTAATGAAAAACTGTTTTTT. Full variable domain (outside the CDR3, taken from reference TRBV19 and TRBJ1-4): DGGITQSPKYLFRKEGQNVTLSCEQNLNHDAMYWYRQDPGQGLRLIYYSQIVNDFQKGDIAEGYSVSREKKESFPLTVTSAQKNPTAFYLCASSAGQTTNEKLFFGSGTQLSVL.

CDR3 DNA: TGTGCCTGGAGTGCAGGGACAGGGGCGATGGGACAGCCCCAGCATTTT. Translated, it gives CAWSAGTGAMGQPQHF. The rearrangement uses TRBV30 and TRBJ1-5, with 10 nucleotides matching TRBD1. Germline values: CDR1 GTSNPN, CDR2 SVGIG (reference sequence). The length of the CDR3 is 16 residues. V lost 1 base to trimming and J lost 7 bases; unmatched junction nucleotides: 10.

This clone was picked up a small number of times. The chain joins TRBV7-9 to TRBJ1-5; D ambiguous. The CDR3 sequence is 13 residues long. From germline, CDR1 is SEHNR and CDR2 FQNEAQ (reference sequence). The V end was cut by 5 bases, the J end by 5 bases, with 10 bases between. In DNA form, the CDR3 reads TGTGCCAGCAGCGGAGGGAGCCATCAGCCCCAGCATTTT. This encodes CASSGGSHQPQHF.

CDR3 residues: CASSVADRYYNEQFF. Here the CDR3 DNA reads TGCGCCAGCAGTGTTGCGGACAGGTATTACAATGAGCAGTTCTTC. The gene calls are TRBV10-2 and TRBJ2-1; 7 bases map to TRBD1. Germline V CDR1 and CDR2: WSHSY, SAAADI. There are 15 residues in the CDR3. V dropped 4 bases and J dropped 4; count of bases not matched to a gene: 7.

The rearrangement joins TRBV2 to TRBJ2-2, with TRBD2 identical over 7 bases. CDR1 SNHLY and CDR2 FYNNEI come from the germline V gene. This CDR3 comprises 15 residues. Unmatched junction bases numbered 4, after V lost 3 bases and J lost 3 bases. The CDR3 coding sequence is TGTGCCAGCAGTGAGCTAGGACTAGACACCGGGGAGCTGTTTTTT. Amino acid sequence: CASSELGLDTGELFF.

This clone has just one count. The rearrangement uses TRBV27 and TRBJ2-2; 7 nucleotides agree with TRBD1. The CDR3 has 15 amino acids. Germline lookup yields CDR1 MNHEY and CDR2 SMNVEV (reference sequence). Trimming at V came to 3 bases and at J to 5 bases, leaving 6 bases not matched to a gene. In DNA, the CDR3 is TGTGCCAGCAGTTTTATACAGGGGCGAACCGGGGAGCTGTTTTTT. Translating it yields CASSFIQGRTGELFF.

The J gene is TRBJ2-3, the V gene TRBV7-8; tentatively, D is TRBD2 (6 bases). In germline, CDR1 is SGHVS, CDR2 FQNEAQ. This CDR3 is 16 amino acids long. Trimming took 5 bases from V and 6 from J, leaving 21 bases between them. The CDR3 protein is CASSAWDSRGPDTQYF. CDR3 coding DNA: TGTGCCAGCAGCGCGTGGGACTCGAGGGGTCCGGATACGCAGTATTTT.

J is TRBJ2-5 and V is TRBV18; 9 nucleotides line up with TRBD2. Germline CDR1 KGHSH, CDR2 LQKENI. The V gene end was trimmed by 5 bases and the J gene end by 4 bases; junction bases not matched to a gene: 2. The CDR3 consists of 13 residues. The CDR3 DNA sequence: TGTGCCAGCTCAAGAGCGGGAGGAGAGACCCAGTACTTC. It specifies CASSRAGGETQYF.

J is TRBJ2-3 and V is TRBV28, with 7 bases that match TRBD2. In germline, CDR1 is MDHEN, CDR2 SYDVKM. The CDR3 extends over 12 amino acids. V shed 8 bases and J 1 base; nucleotides not matched to a gene: 0. The CDR3 coding sequence is TGTGCCAGCCGGGGGGGCACAGATACGCAGTATTTT. Its protein product is CASRGGTDTQYF.

In its sample, this clone was seen a few times. The junction departs from the called germline gene at one end, perhaps through a read error. Other DNA sequences in the same sample also yield this CDR3. The chain is built from TRBV5-1 and TRBJ2-6; tentative D call: TRBD1 (5 bases). This CDR3 is built from 15 residues. Germline V CDR1 and CDR2: SGHRS, YFSETQ. The CDR3 nucleotides read TGCGCCAGCAGCTTGGGTTCGTCTGGGGCCAACGGCCTGACTTTC. It specifies CASSLGSSGANGLTF.

The chain links TRBV5-1 to TRBJ2-7, with 9 bases identical to TRBD2. Germline lookup yields CDR1 SGHRS and CDR2 YFSETQ. The CDR3 has 15 amino acids. Unmatched junction bases numbered 2, after V lost 0 bases and J lost 1 base. The chain's CDR3 is CASSLGREGSYEQYF. CDR3 nucleotide sequence: TGCGCCAGCAGCTTGGGGCGGGAGGGTTCCTACGAGCAGTACTTC.

The count of this clone is one. V is TRBV19 and J is TRBJ1-4; 7 bases line up with TRBD1. The germline CDR1 and CDR2 sequences are LNHDA and SQIVND (reference sequence). V shed 11 bases and J 0 bases; nucleotides not matched to a gene: 21. The CDR3 runs 19 residues. The CDR3, as DNA: TGTGCCTCACTAGGGGGACAGAAGACCGAACTTGCAACTAATGAAAAACTGTTTTTT. Translation: CASLGGQKTELATNEKLFF.

The V gene is TRBV5-8, the J gene TRBJ2-7; no clear D gene. This CDR3 is 12 amino acids long. CDR1 and CDR2 from the germline V gene are SGHTS and YDEGEE. Trimming removed 2 bases at V and 6 bases at J, with 9 bases between. CDR3 sequence reads: CASSFQVFEQYF. CDR3 bases: TGTGCCAGCAGCTTCCAGGTTTTCGAGCAGTACTTC. The full variable domain, rest sourced from reference TRBV5-8 and TRBJ2-7, is EAGVTQSPTHLIKTRGQQATLRCSPISGHTSVYWYQQALGLGLQFLLWYDEGEERNRGNFPPRFSGRQFPNYSSELNVNALELEDSALYLCASSFQVFEQYFGPGTRLTVT.

The CDR3 nucleotides read TGTGCCAGCAGCTTATTAAGGCGGGGAGACCCTTCGGGCGGCTACACCTTC. Amino acid sequence: CASSLLRRGDPSGGYTF. V is TRBV7-8 and J is TRBJ1-2; D call uncertain. The CDR3 extends over 17 amino acids. Trimming stripped 2 bases from V and 8 bases from J, with 24 bases between. Germline V gene lookup returns CDR1 SGHVS and CDR2 FQNEAQ.

This chain uses TRBV2 with TRBJ1-1, with 8 positions matching TRBD1. Germline lookup yields CDR1 SNHLY and CDR2 FYNNEI. Unmatched junction bases numbered 5, after V lost 5 bases and J lost 3 bases. This CDR3 contains 14 residues. The CDR3 protein is CASSRPGQDTEAFF. CDR3 DNA: TGTGCCAGCAGTCGACCGGGACAGGACACTGAAGCTTTCTTT.

The gene calls are TRBV7-2 and TRBJ1-3, with 7 bases lining up with TRBD1. In germline, CDR1 is SGHTA, CDR2 FQGNSA. V lost 5 bases, J lost 0 bases, and 10 bases stayed unmatched. The CDR3 runs 17 residues. In DNA form, the CDR3 reads TGTGCCAGCAGCGCCGCCTCCCAGGGGGGCTCTGGAAACACCATATATTTT. Protein: CASSAASQGGSGNTIYF.

The genes are TRBV29-1 and TRBJ2-1; a weak D match, TRBD2 (6 bases). The germline V gene has CDR1 SQVTM and CDR2 ANQGSEA. This CDR3 comprises 13 residues. V was trimmed by 6 bases and J by 1 base, leaving 10 bases between them. The CDR3 DNA sequence: TGCAGCGTCAGACTAGTTTCCTACAATGAGCAGTTCTTC. This sequence encodes CSVRLVSYNEQFF.

This chain uses TRBV5-8 with TRBJ2-7; D is unclear. This CDR3 contains 13 residues. The germline CDR1 and CDR2 sequences are SGHTS and YDEGEE. V lost 0 bases to trimming and J lost 9 bases, with 13 bases between them. CDR3 amino acids: CASSLGQVFRQYF. The CDR3 DNA reads as TGTGCCAGCAGCTTGGGGCAAGTCTTCAGGCAGTACTTC. Full variable domain (missing parts from reference TRBV5-8 and TRBJ2-7): EAGVTQSPTHLIKTRGQQATLRCSPISGHTSVYWYQQALGLGLQFLLWYDEGEERNRGNFPPRFSGRQFPNYSSELNVNALELEDSALYLCASSLGQVFRQYFGPGTRLTVT.

The rearrangement joins TRBV5-1 to TRBJ2-5; maybe TRBD1 (5 bases). The DNA end is more similar to TRBJ2-7, so the J call may be wrong. This CDR3 spans 15 amino acids. The germline V gene encodes CDR1 SGHRS and CDR2 YFSETQ. CDR3 DNA: TGCGCCAGCAGCTTGGACTGGACACCTACCTACGAGCAGTACTTC. Its translation: CASSLDWTPTYEQYF.

This rearrangement joins TRBV12-5 to TRBJ1-5; 8 positions match TRBD1. Germline CDR1 LGHNT, CDR2 FRNRAP. This CDR3 comprises 16 residues. The V gene end was trimmed by 0 bases and the J gene end by 2 bases; junction bases not matched to a gene: 3. The CDR3 DNA sequence: TGTGCTAGTGGTTTGGTCCTGGGACAGGGCAATCAGCCCCAGCATTTT. Translating it yields CASGLVLGQGNQPQHF.

In its sample, this clone was seen once. The chain employs TRBV5-6 and TRBJ2-5, with 7 bases identical to TRBD1. The V and J ends lost 0 bases and 5 bases, in that order; junction bases with no gene match: 4. The CDR3 spans 14 residues. Looked up from germline, CDR1 is SGHDT and CDR2 is YYEEEE. The CDR3 sequence: CASSLVGRGETQYF. The CDR3 nucleotides read TGTGCCAGCAGCTTGGTCGGCAGGGGGGAGACCCAGTACTTC.

This sequence joins TRBV11-3 and TRBJ2-5; possible D gene TRBD1, 5 bases. CDR3 length: 13 residues. CDR1 and CDR2 from the germline V gene are SGHNT and YENEEA. V dropped 4 bases and J dropped 1 base, with 7 bases sitting between them. The CDR3 protein is CASSWGVQETQYF. CDR3 DNA sequence: TGTGCCAGCAGCTGGGGCGTCCAAGAGACCCAGTACTTC.

The chain combines TRBV6-6 with TRBJ1-3, with no clear D. The CDR3 length is 14 residues. V gave up 7 bases and J gave up 0 bases, with 10 bases separating them. Germline V CDR1 and CDR2: MNHNY, SVGAGI (reference sequence). DNA of the CDR3: TGTGCCAGCAACGGACTGGGCTCTGGAAACACCATATATTTT. Its protein product is CASNGLGSGNTIYF.

This clone was observed once. The rearrangement links TRBV4-1 to TRBJ1-4; the match to TRBD1 covers 9 bases. The CDR3 is 13 amino acids. Germline V gene sequence: CDR1 MGHRA, CDR2 YSYEKL. The junction had 4 bases not matched to a gene; V was cut back by 6 bases and J by 8 bases. The DNA for the CDR3 is TGCGCCAGCAGGGGACAGGGCGACGAAAAACTGTTTTTT. Its protein is CASRGQGDEKLFF.

The chain employs TRBV6-6 and TRBJ2-7, with 10 bases aligning to TRBD2. This CDR3 contains 15 residues. CDR1 MNHNY and CDR2 SVGAGI come from the germline V gene (reference sequence). J was trimmed by 4 bases and V by 6 bases; bases with no gene match: 9. Here the CDR3 reads CASRTPVAGGYEQYF. In DNA form, the CDR3 reads TGTGCCAGCAGGACCCCCGTAGCGGGGGGTTACGAGCAGTACTTC.

A word on this clone: Other DNA sequences in the sample encode the same CDR3. This chain joins TRBV7-9 and TRBJ1-4; 7 bases agree with TRBD1. The germline V gene has CDR1 SEHNR and CDR2 FQNEAQ (reference sequence). The CDR3 runs 15 residues. With 5 bases clipped from V and 2 bases from J, the junction kept 5 bases outside the gene matches. CDR3 residues: CASSITGATNEKLFF. DNA of the CDR3: TGTGCCAGCAGCATTACAGGGGCCACTAATGAAAAACTGTTTTTT. Looking up the rest from reference TRBV7-9 and TRBJ1-4 gives the full variable domain: DTGVSQNPRHKITKRGQNVTFRCDPISEHNRLYWYRQTLGQGPEFLTYFQNEAQLEKSRLLSDRFSAERPKGSFSTLEIQRTEQGDSAMYLCASSITGATNEKLFFGSGTQLSVL.

The chain uses TRBV27 and TRBJ1-6; D not resolved. Trimming shortened V by 5 bases and J by 6 bases, and 11 bases separated the two germline ends. The CDR3 consists of 14 residues. In germline, CDR1 is MNHEY, CDR2 SMNVEV (reference sequence). The CDR3 region has the DNA TGTGCCAGCAGTCCTCGGGTCCTTAATTCACCCCTCCACTTT. Translation gives CASSPRVLNSPLHF.

The J gene is TRBJ2-7, the V gene TRBV28; 7 bases align to TRBD1. The germline CDR1 and CDR2 sequences are MDHEN and SYDVKM. The length of the CDR3 is 14 residues. Germline trimming cut 2 bases from V and 3 bases from J; bases unmatched to any gene: 4. The CDR3 protein is CASSLTGTVYEQYF. CDR3 DNA: TGTGCCAGCAGTTTAACCGGGACAGTCTACGAGCAGTACTTC.

This clone showed up just once. The chain carries TRBV13 and TRBJ2-3; D not certain. There are 13 residues in the CDR3. V was clipped by 5 bases and J by 0 bases, with 6 bases between them. Per germline, CDR1 PRHDT and CDR2 FYEKMQ (reference sequence). The CDR3 sequence: CASSLGSTDTQYF. The CDR3 bases are TGTGCCAGCAGCCTCGGGAGCACAGATACGCAGTATTTT.

On this clone itself: This sample also contains other DNA sequences that code for the same CDR3. The V call is TRBV30, the J call TRBJ1-1, with D perhaps matching TRBD1 (6 bases). V was pared by 5 bases and J by 1 base, with 8 bases between. The CDR3 has 12 amino acids. Germline V gene sequence: CDR1 GTSNPN, CDR2 SVGIG (reference sequence). The CDR3 is CAWGQPNTEAFF. DNA for the CDR3: TGTGCCTGGGGACAGCCGAACACTGAAGCTTTCTTT.